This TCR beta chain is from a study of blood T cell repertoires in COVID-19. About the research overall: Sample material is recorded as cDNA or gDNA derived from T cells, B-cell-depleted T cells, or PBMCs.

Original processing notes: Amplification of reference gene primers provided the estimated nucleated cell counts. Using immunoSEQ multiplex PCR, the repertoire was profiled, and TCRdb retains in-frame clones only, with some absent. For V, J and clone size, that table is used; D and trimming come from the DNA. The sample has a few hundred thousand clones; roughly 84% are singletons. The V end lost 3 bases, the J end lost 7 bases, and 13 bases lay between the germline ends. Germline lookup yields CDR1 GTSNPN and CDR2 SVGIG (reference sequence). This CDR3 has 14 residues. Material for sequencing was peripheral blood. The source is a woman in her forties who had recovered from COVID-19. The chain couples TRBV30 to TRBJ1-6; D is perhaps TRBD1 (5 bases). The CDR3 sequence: CAWSLTVINSPLHF. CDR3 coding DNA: TGTGCCTGGAGCCTGACAGTAATCAATTCACCCCTCCACTTT.